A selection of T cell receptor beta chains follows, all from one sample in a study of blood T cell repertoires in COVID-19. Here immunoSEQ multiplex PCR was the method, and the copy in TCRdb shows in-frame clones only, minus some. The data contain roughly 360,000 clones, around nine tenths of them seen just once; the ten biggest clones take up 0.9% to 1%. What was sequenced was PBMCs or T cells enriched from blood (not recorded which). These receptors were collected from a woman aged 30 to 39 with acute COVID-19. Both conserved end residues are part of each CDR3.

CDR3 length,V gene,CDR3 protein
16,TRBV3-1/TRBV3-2,CASSHSRGGITDTQYF
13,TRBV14,CASSQDRVSEAFF
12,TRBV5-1,CASSWEGVGYTF
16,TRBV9,CASSVDVRGDTGELFF
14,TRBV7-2,CASSSGTGREKLFF
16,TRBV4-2,CASSQGPAGASYEQYF
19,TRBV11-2,CASSLDWGTSGVGSYEQYF
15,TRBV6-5,CASSYSARGSYEQYF
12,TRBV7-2,CASSIQGLEQYF
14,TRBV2,CASTGRGLSYEQYF
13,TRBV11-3,CASSLRGLETQYF
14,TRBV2,CASRGTVRTGELFF
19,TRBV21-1,CASSAPGQRSPLYNSPLHF
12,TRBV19,CATSAGGNTIYF
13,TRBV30,CAWSLWGDGEQFF
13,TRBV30,CAWSRTGKEPAFF
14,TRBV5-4,CASSLDSIPDTQYF
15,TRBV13,CASSLSAGGAREQYF
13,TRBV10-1,CASSETGANVLTF
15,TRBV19,CASSPAALDNEKLFF
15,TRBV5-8,CASSLGRNSNYGYTF
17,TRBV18,CASSLSGTSGGYNEQFF
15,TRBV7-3,CASSLSGGAYNEQFF
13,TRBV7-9,CASSLRTGNEQYF
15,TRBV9,CASSVVDSFTYEQYF
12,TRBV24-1,CATSDSGTTIFF
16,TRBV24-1,CATSDLAGRSTDTQYF
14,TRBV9,CASSAFGGTNTIYF
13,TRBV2,CASSGTANYGYTF
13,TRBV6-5,CASRPGGKDTQYF
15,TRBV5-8,CASRYRGGGTDTQYF
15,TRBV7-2,CASSIGTGGIYGYTF
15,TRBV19,CASSMLGGSNNEQFF
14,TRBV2,CASSLTPFGNTIYF
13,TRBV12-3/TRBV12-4,CASNPGTMYGYTF
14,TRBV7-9,CASSSQGFNSPLHF
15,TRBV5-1,CASSVVWRGTDTQYF
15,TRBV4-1,CASSPAGARHNEQFF
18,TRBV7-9,CASRTGTGWSSGANVLTF
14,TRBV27,CASRAGGAYNEQFF
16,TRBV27,CASTIGRGRGNNEQFF